The 3 T cell receptor beta chains listed next were all sequenced from one sample in a study of identical twins. MiXCR, run by TCRdb on the 5' RACE reads, gives a single entry per CDR3 protein. Of around 530,000 distinct CDR3 sequences in the sample, around 15% are singletons; the top ten hold roughly 0.43%. These data were also filed under a second study, of yellow fever vaccine responses in identical twins.

Sequencing was performed on CD4+ T cells sorted from blood. Receptors originate from a woman under 30 in good health.

This clonotype was observed a few times. This chain uses TRBV5-1 with TRBJ2-1; the match to TRBD2 covers 7 bases. Unmatched junction bases numbered 12, after V lost 4 bases and J lost 5 bases. The CDR3 is 16 amino acids. The germline V gene has CDR1 SGHRS and CDR2 YFSETQ. CDR3 coding DNA: TGCGCCAGCAGCCCGGCCGGGACTAAGCCCGACAATGAGCAGTTCTTC. Residues: CASSPAGTKPDNEQFF.

This clonotype was recorded at least ten times. This sequence joins TRBV12-3 or TRBV12-4 and TRBJ1-5, with a weak D call TRBD1 (6 bases). Trimming shortened V by 7 bases and J by 7 bases, and 17 bases separated the two germline ends. This CDR3 contains 14 residues. CDR3 nucleotides: TGTGCCAGCACTAAACAGGGTTTAAGCCAGCCCCAGCATTTT. This translates into CASTKQGLSQPQHF.

This chain links TRBV4-1 with TRBJ2-5, with D tentatively TRBD2 (5 bases). Germline assignment: CDR1 MGHRA and CDR2 YSYEKL. Trimming removed 1 base from V and 2 bases from J, with 11 bases in between. The CDR3 sequence is 15 residues long. The CDR3 is CASSQGRNPQETQYF. The DNA for the CDR3 is TGCGCCAGCAGCCAAGGGAGGAACCCGCAAGAGACCCAGTACTTC.